These 3 T cell receptor beta chains share one sample of origin, sequenced in a study of human T cells and chemical hapten exposure. Time point defined: patch test 1, 2 weeks after DPC sensitization. Treatment specified: therapeutic diphenylcyclopropenone sensitization with weekly scalp DPC. One entry per CDR3 protein, called by TCRdb with MiXCR from the RACE reads. The repertoire includes about 340,000 distinct CDR3 sequences, under 9% of them detected once, and around 8.2% sits in the top ten. The material sequenced was whole blood, taken in connection with sensitization to the hapten diphenylcyclopropenone (DPC). The source of these receptors is a woman under 30 with alopecia areata. Some clones in this sample may be carry-over from other donors' samples.

This clonotype has just a few counts. The chain uses TRBV7-9 and TRBJ1-3, with D hard to call. V lost 5 bases and J lost 0, with 17 bases in between. There are 17 residues in the CDR3. CDR1 and CDR2 from the germline V gene are SEHNR and FQNEAQ (reference sequence). CDR3 DNA: TGTGCCAGCAGCCCCCTAATCGGTAGGGACTCTGGAAACACCATATATTTT. Its protein product is CASSPLIGRDSGNTIYF. The variable domain in full, completed from reference TRBV7-9 and TRBJ1-3, reads DTGVSQNPRHKITKRGQNVTFRCDPISEHNRLYWYRQTLGQGPEFLTYFQNEAQLEKSRLLSDRFSAERPKGSFSTLEIQRTEQGDSAMYLCASSPLIGRDSGNTIYFGEGSWLTVV.

This clonotype was detected ten times or more. The V call is TRBV18, the J call TRBJ2-2; D unresolved. CDR3 length: 17 residues. The germline V gene has CDR1 KGHSH and CDR2 LQKENI. Trimming left V 4 bases short and J 2 bases short, with 17 bases between. In DNA form, the CDR3 reads TGTGCCAGCTCACGACCCCTCCTTAGGTCAAACACCGGGGAGCTGTTTTTT. Its translation is CASSRPLLRSNTGELFF.

This clonotype appeared many times. The chain employs TRBV27 and TRBJ2-7; TRBD1 matches at 10 bases. Germline trimming cut 8 bases from V and 6 bases from J; bases unmatched to any gene: 13. This CDR3 contains 15 residues. The germline V gene has CDR1 MNHEY and CDR2 SMNVEV (reference sequence). The CDR3 loop is CASVSSGTGVGEQYF. The CDR3 nucleotides read TGTGCCAGCGTAAGCAGTGGGACAGGGGTCGGCGAGCAGTACTTC.